This T cell receptor beta chain was sequenced for a study of identical twins. This clonotype was seen ten or more times. Its antigen is unknown. Whole-study results and caveats: The study based its conclusions on cross-sectional statistical analysis and did not follow the same donors.

Each CDR3 protein is one row after TCRdb ran MiXCR on the 5' RACE reads. The sample includes 550,000 to 700,000 distinct CDR3 sequences, more than 9% of them seen just once. This CDR3 has 16 residues. The germline gives CDR1 SGHAT, CDR2 FQNNGV. Trimming took 5 bases from V and 2 from J; bases not matched to a gene: 9. This sample was shared with a second study, whose subject was yellow fever vaccine responses in identical twins.

The material sequenced was PBMCs. This receptor was obtained from a woman younger than 30 in good health. The chain recombines TRBV11-2 with TRBJ1-3, with TRBD1 identical over 7 bases. This chain's CDR3 is CASSPGTGATGNTIYF. The DNA of the CDR3 is TGTGCCAGCAGCCCCGGCACAGGGGCTACTGGAAACACCATATATTTT.